Following are 30 T cell receptor beta chains from one sample sequenced in a study of blood T cells in healthy people across ages. A sample-barcoded 5' primer and a J-beta primer mix were used in a second PCR of about 7 to 12 cycles. MiXCR, applied by TCRdb to the 5' RACE reads, yields one record per CDR3 protein. Found here are 1.5 million to 1.9 million distinct CDR3 sequences, 40% to 45% of them singletons; the top ten hold 4%. The sample was blood. The receptors were sampled from a woman between 18 and 29 years old in good health.

This clonotype was picked up a small number of times. V and J are TRBV20-1 and TRBJ2-1; 9 nucleotides agree with TRBD2. The J segment lost 12 bases and the V segment lost 0 bases, leaving 9 bases of the junction unmatched. Germline CDR1 and CDR2: DFQATT and SNEGSKA (reference sequence). The CDR3 contains 14 residues. The chain's CDR3 is CSAREGGTSYGQFF. CDR3 bases: TGCAGTGCTAGAGAGGGGGGGACTAGCTATGGGCAGTTCTTC.

V usage is TRBV12-3 or TRBV12-4 and J usage is TRBJ2-3; no clear D gene. V was cut by 1 base and J by 2 bases, with 7 bases left in between. The CDR3 sequence is 14 residues long. The CDR3 DNA follows: TGTGCCAGCAGTTTAGGGGCGCTCACAGATACGCAGTATTTT. Protein sequence: CASSLGALTDTQYF.

This clonotype has only a few counts. The chain carries TRBV3-1 and TRBJ1-2; D may be TRBD1 (5 bases). The V and J ends lost 4 bases and 1 base respectively, with 10 bases between them. The CDR3 loop spans 14 amino acids. Germline V gene data show CDR1 as LGHDT and CDR2 as YNNKEL (reference sequence). The CDR3 reads CASSLHGGNYGYTF. As DNA, the CDR3 is TGTGCCAGCAGCCTCCACGGGGGTAACTATGGCTACACCTTC.

The chain has TRBV6-1 and TRBJ1-5, with 9 bases that match TRBD1. CDR1 is MNHNS and CDR2 is SASEGT in the germline V gene. The CDR3 is 16 amino acids. V trimming: 3 bases; J trimming: 6 bases; junction bases outside the gene matches: 9. The CDR3 reads CASSDWGQGGGQPQHF. CDR3 coding DNA: TGTGCCAGCAGTGACTGGGGACAGGGAGGGGGTCAGCCCCAGCATTTT.

The CDR3 sequence: CASPSPGPAYEQYF. The CDR3 DNA reads as TGTGCCAGCCCTAGTCCGGGTCCAGCCTACGAGCAGTACTTC. The V call is TRBV25-1, the J call TRBJ2-7; no clear D gene. Trimming left V 8 bases short and J 2 bases short, with 16 bases between. Germline V gene sequence: CDR1 MGHDK, CDR2 SYGVNS. This CDR3 spans 14 amino acids.

This chain joins TRBV12-3 or TRBV12-4 and TRBJ2-7; D might be TRBD2 (6 bases). The V end was cut by 4 bases, the J end by 3 bases, with 16 bases between. This CDR3 has 15 amino acids. The CDR3 DNA reads as TGTGCCAGCAGTTGGGGGGACCGAGCAGACTACGAGCAGTACTTC. It specifies CASSWGDRADYEQYF.

This chain links TRBV12-3 or TRBV12-4 with TRBJ2-1; D unclear. There are 13 residues in the CDR3. Trimming took 6 bases from V and 13 from J, leaving 19 bases between them. This CDR3 reads CASRAPGRKTQFF. The CDR3 bases are TGTGCCAGCAGGGCCCCCGGGCGGAAGACCCAGTTCTTC.

V is TRBV7-2 and J is TRBJ2-7; 9 bases fit TRBD2. Trimming cost V 4 bases and J 7 bases; bases outside gene matches: 11. Germline-derived CDR1 and CDR2 are SGHTA and FQGNSA. CDR3 length: 15 amino acids. The CDR3 DNA reads TGTGCCAGCAGCTCCATCGGGACTAGCCTTATGGAGCAGTACTTC. This gives the protein CASSSIGTSLMEQYF.

This clonotype appeared a few times. V is TRBV7-2 and J is TRBJ2-3; D gene ambiguous. This CDR3 spans 13 amino acids. Germline assignment: CDR1 SGHTA and CDR2 FQGNSA. The V end was cut by 8 bases, the J end by 9 bases, with 18 bases between. The CDR3 spells CASLSFDHTTQYF. The CDR3 nucleotides are TGTGCCAGCTTATCATTCGACCACACCACGCAGTATTTT.

V gene TRBV4-3 combines with J gene TRBJ1-4; 10 nucleotides align to TRBD1. The CDR3 extends over 15 amino acids. Germline V lookup: CDR1 LGHNA, CDR2 YSLEER. J was trimmed by 8 bases and V by 3 bases; bases with no gene match: 6. Here the CDR3 DNA reads TGCGCCAGCAGCCAGGGGACAGGGGTTTGGGAAAAACTGTTTTTT. This gives the protein CASSQGTGVWEKLFF.

This clonotype was seen a handful of times. The rearrangement joins TRBV14 to TRBJ2-1; D is possibly TRBD2 (6 bases). Germline V lookup: CDR1 SGHDN, CDR2 FVKESK. V lost 4 bases and J 9 bases, leaving 19 bases between the germline ends. The CDR3 has 15 amino acids. The CDR3 sequence: CASSPRGAGSVEQFF. The CDR3 nucleotides read TGTGCCAGCAGCCCGAGAGGGGCGGGGTCCGTTGAGCAGTTCTTC.

The rearrangement links TRBV4-3 to TRBJ1-3, with D uncertain. Germline lookup yields CDR1 LGHNA and CDR2 YSLEER. Trimming shortened V by 0 bases and J by 4 bases, and 10 bases separated the two germline ends. The CDR3 contains 15 residues. This CDR3 reads CASSQDRTRGNTIYF. Written as DNA, the CDR3 is TGCGCCAGCAGCCAAGATCGGACGAGGGGAAACACCATATATTTT.

This clonotype turned up a few times. The chain employs TRBV7-2 and TRBJ1-2; 9 bases agree with TRBD1. Per the germline V gene, CDR1 is SGHTA and CDR2 is FQGNSA. V lost 5 bases and J lost 2; bases outside the gene matches: 9. The CDR3 sequence is 16 residues long. Here the CDR3 DNA reads TGTGCCAGCAGCCCGGATGGGACAGGGAGAAACTATGGCTACACCTTC. This encodes CASSPDGTGRNYGYTF.

The chain joins TRBV20-1 to TRBJ1-1; the D gene is possibly TRBD1 (5 bases). The CDR3 has 13 amino acids. V lost 0 bases, J lost 11 bases, and 16 bases lay in between. The germline gives CDR1 DFQATT, CDR2 SNEGSKA (reference sequence). The CDR3 DNA is TGCAGTGCTAGAGATGTGGATCAGGGTACGGCTTTCTTT. It yields the protein CSARDVDQGTAFF.

Worth noting for this clonotype: A read error may produce the germline difference seen at one junction end. The chain has TRBV30 and TRBJ2-7; 10 nucleotides line up with TRBD1. The J call may be faulty, since TRBJ2-5 better matches the DNA end. CDR1 and CDR2 from the germline V gene are GTSNPN and SVGIG (reference sequence). This CDR3 comprises 12 residues. In nucleotides, the CDR3 is TGTACCTGGGGACAGGGGACACAGACCCAGTACTTC. It codes for CTWGQGTQTQYF.

The chain combines TRBV3-1 with TRBJ1-2; D is ambiguous. The CDR3 sequence is 15 residues long. CDR1 LGHDT and CDR2 YNNKEL come from the germline V gene (reference sequence). V was trimmed by 4 bases and J by 6 bases, leaving 18 bases between them. The CDR3 is CASSLSSTRRNGYTF. CDR3 nucleotides: TGTGCCAGCAGCCTCTCCAGCACCCGACGGAATGGCTACACCTTC.

This chain links TRBV7-2 with TRBJ2-4; tentative D call: TRBD1 (6 bases). Trimming shortened V by 2 bases and J by 11 bases, and 16 bases separated the two germline ends. Germline lookup yields CDR1 SGHTA and CDR2 FQGNSA. The CDR3 has 14 residues. The CDR3 sequence: CASSLYGQNTVQYF. DNA of the CDR3: TGTGCCAGCAGCTTATACGGACAGAACACTGTTCAGTACTTC.

Worth noting for this clonotype: The junction does not match germline at one end; this may be a read error. V is TRBV7-2 and J is TRBJ2-1; the match to TRBD1 covers 11 bases. The germline V gene has CDR1 SGHTA and CDR2 FQGNSA. The CDR3 is 14 amino acids. CDR3 protein: CASRLGTGGYEQFF. CDR3 coding DNA: TGTGCCAGCAGGTTAGGGACAGGGGGGTATGAGCAGTTCTTC.

In its sample, this clonotype was seen a few times. The chain links TRBV20-1 to TRBJ2-7; D is unresolved. Germline CDR1 DFQATT, CDR2 SNEGSKA (reference sequence). This CDR3 has 12 amino acids. V was pared by 1 base and J by 5 bases, with 9 bases between. The CDR3 protein is CSARGSTHEQYF. CDR3 in DNA: TGCAGTGCTAGAGGGTCCACCCACGAGCAGTACTTC.

The V call is TRBV4-3, the J call TRBJ1-3, with TRBD1 as a possible D gene (5 bases). CDR3 size: 16 residues. The ends were cut back, 4 bases at V and 0 bases at J, with 13 bases in the middle. Per the germline V gene, CDR1 is LGHNA and CDR2 is YSLEER. Here the CDR3 DNA reads TGCGCCAGCAGCCTCTGGGGCGGCAGCTCTGGAAACACCATATATTTT. The encoded protein is CASSLWGGSSGNTIYF.

J is TRBJ2-7 and V is TRBV29-1; D may be TRBD2 (5 bases). The J call is doubtful: the DNA matches TRBJ2-5 better. The CDR3 consists of 15 residues. Germline lookup yields CDR1 SQVTM and CDR2 ANQGSEA. This chain's CDR3 is CSVTMGTEGFETQYF. In DNA, the CDR3 is TGCAGCGTAACTATGGGTACAGAGGGCTTCGAGACCCAGTACTTC.

The gene calls are TRBV2 and TRBJ2-5, with a possible D match to TRBD2 (5 bases). The end of the DNA is better explained by TRBJ2-7, so the J call may be wrong. Looked up from germline, CDR1 is SNHLY and CDR2 is FYNNEI. The CDR3 contains 16 residues. The CDR3 DNA is TGTGCCAGCAGTGGGACTCGACGCTGGGCCTCCTACGAGCAGTACTTC. Amino acids: CASSGTRRWASYEQYF.

The chain recombines TRBV9 with TRBJ2-7, with D unclear. The CDR3 loop spans 15 amino acids. V was pared by 0 bases and J by 5 bases, with 15 bases between. The V gene's germline CDR1 is SGDLS and CDR2 YYNGEE. CDR3 nucleotide sequence: TGTGCCAGCAGCGTAGATGGGAACCCCCGCGACGAGCAGTACTTC. This codes for CASSVDGNPRDEQYF.

The rearrangement links TRBV12-3 or TRBV12-4 to TRBJ1-2; D is perhaps TRBD1 (5 bases). V lost 6 bases to trimming and J lost 4 bases, with 12 bases between them. The CDR3 runs 13 residues. Written as DNA, the CDR3 is TGTGCCAGCAGCCCCGGGGCAGTCTATGGCTACACCTTC. Encoded protein: CASSPGAVYGYTF.

The CDR3 spells CAGRLPTTYNEQFF. CDR3 DNA sequence: TGTGCCGGACGACTCCCTACCACCTACAATGAGCAGTTCTTC. The chain employs TRBV6-5 and TRBJ2-1; D ambiguous. CDR3 length equals 14 residues. CDR1 is MNHEY, CDR2 SVGAGI, per germline. Deletions cut 11 bases from V and 2 bases from J, with 16 bases between.

This chain joins TRBV20-1 and TRBJ2-3; 9 nucleotides align to TRBD2. V was pared by 1 base and J by 2 bases, with 7 bases of the junction left unmatched. The CDR3 runs 16 residues. CDR1 DFQATT and CDR2 SNEGSKA come from the germline V gene (reference sequence). The CDR3 loop is CSARAQREASTDTQYF. The CDR3 nucleotides are TGCAGTGCTAGAGCGCAGCGGGAGGCCTCCACAGATACGCAGTATTTT.

Comment on this clonotype: At one end the junction does not follow the germline gene, possibly because of a read error. The rearrangement joins TRBV20-1 to TRBJ2-1; 15 nucleotides line up with TRBD2. CDR3 size: 16 residues. Germline lookup yields CDR1 DFQATT and CDR2 SNEGSKA (reference sequence). The CDR3, as DNA: TGCAGTTCTACGGGACTAGCGGGAGGTTCCTACAATAAGCAGTTCTTC. Protein sequence: CSSTGLAGGSYNKQFF.

This clonotype was seen a handful of times. The rearrangement links TRBV6-5 to TRBJ2-2; D gene ambiguous. The CDR3 contains 10 residues. Germline CDR1 reads MNHEY; CDR2 reads SVGAGI. V gave up 5 bases and J gave up 6 bases, with 1 base separating them. The CDR3 nucleotides read TGTGCCAGCAGTCCCGGGGAGCTGTTTTTT. Residues: CASSPGELFF.

V is TRBV21-1 and J is TRBJ2-5; the listed D gene, TRBD1, was not tested against the DNA. TRBV21-1 is a recognized pseudogene. This CDR3 has 16 amino acids. The CDR3 loop reads CARRTRGFTVEETQYF. CDR3 DNA sequence: TGTGCCCGACGGACGAGGGGGTTCACGGTGGAAGAGACCCAGTACTTC.

The CDR3 loop is CASSVGGGTHANTEAFF. CDR3 sequence (DNA): TGTGCCAGCAGCGTAGGGGGGGGTACACATGCGAACACTGAAGCTTTCTTT. The chain links TRBV9 to TRBJ1-1; D may be TRBD1 (5 bases). The CDR3 length is 17 residues. Germline assignment: CDR1 SGDLS and CDR2 YYNGEE. The V end lost 0 bases, the J end lost 1 base, and 16 bases lay between the germline ends.